Listed below are T cell receptor beta chains from one sample, sequenced in a study of blood T cell repertoires in COVID-19. Assay: immunoSEQ multiplex PCR; the TCRdb copy retains only in-frame clones and omits some. In the table there are approximately 250,000 clones, around four fifths of which are singletons. The sample was peripheral blood. These TCRs come from a man in his sixties who had recovered from COVID-19. The CDR3 runs from the conserved cysteine through the conserved F or W.

j_gene,v_gene,CDR3aa
TRBJ2-7,TRBV24-1,CATSDPGHPWEQYF
TRBJ2-3,TRBV19,CASSISLWGGTDTQYF
TRBJ2-2,TRBV6-5,CASSYSGGTGELFF
TRBJ2-7,TRBV3-1/TRBV3-2,CASSRTPGTRAYEQYF
TRBJ2-2,TRBV6-5,CASIAQGFTGELFF
TRBJ2-3,TRBV5-1,CASSLADTQYF
TRBJ2-3,TRBV6-5,CASNRVRADTQYF
TRBJ2-4,TRBV4-1,CASSQDLGVSKNIQYF
TRBJ1-2,TRBV6-5,CASSRKTGNYGYTF
TRBJ2-5,TRBV7-9,CAIGTGGFQETQYF
TRBJ1-5,TRBV10-3,CAISESRDQPQHF
TRBJ2-2,TRBV7-2,CASSSPPKGELFF
TRBJ2-1,TRBV10-1,CASSEVLSSGTYNEQFF
TRBJ2-2,TRBV7-6,CASSLRIPGGRFGELFF
TRBJ2-1,TRBV5-4,CASSPGPGGSYNEQFF
TRBJ2-7,TRBV19,CASSIISGSRYEQYF
TRBJ2-7,TRBV28,CASWDRVYEQYF
TRBJ2-1,TRBV11-3,CASSSGGTYNEQFF
TRBJ2-5,TRBV5-6,CASSTGTGGGRETQYF
TRBJ1-6,TRBV6-2/TRBV6-3,CASSYSSGQVDNSPLHF
TRBJ2-7,TRBV11-2,CASSLVATGSYEQYF
TRBJ2-7,TRBV6-1,CASCEGLAGGYEQYF
TRBJ2-3,TRBV6-2/TRBV6-3,CASSPDSAQSGDTQYF
TRBJ1-2,TRBV3-1/TRBV3-2,CASSPPGTQGGGYTF
TRBJ1-4,TRBV18,CASSLRQGKINEKLFF
TRBJ1-2,TRBV15,CATSRHRDSGSHYTF
TRBJ2-5,TRBV30,CAWSMGSGTKETQYF
TRBJ1-4,TRBV18,CASSPQVDSNEKLFF
TRBJ2-3,TRBV14,CASSQGGAGLQDTQYF